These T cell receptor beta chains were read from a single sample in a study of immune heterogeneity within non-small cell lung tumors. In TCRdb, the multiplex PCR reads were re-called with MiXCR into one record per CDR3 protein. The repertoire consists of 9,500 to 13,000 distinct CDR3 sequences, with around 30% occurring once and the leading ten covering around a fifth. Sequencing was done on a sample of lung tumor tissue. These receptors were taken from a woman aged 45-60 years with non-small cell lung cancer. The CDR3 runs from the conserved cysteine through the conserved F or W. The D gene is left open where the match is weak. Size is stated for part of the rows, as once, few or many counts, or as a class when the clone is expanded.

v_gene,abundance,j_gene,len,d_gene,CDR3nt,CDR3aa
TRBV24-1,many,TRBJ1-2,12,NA,TGTGCCACCAGTGATACAGGGTATGGCTACACCTTC,CATSDTGYGYTF
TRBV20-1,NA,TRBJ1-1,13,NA,TGCAGTGCCGGTGGGGGCAGGGACGCTGAAGCTTTCTTT,CSAGGGRDAEAFF
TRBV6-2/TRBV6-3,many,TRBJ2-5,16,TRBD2,TGTGCCAGCAGTTACTCGCGCCCAGCGGGAGAGGAGACCCAGTACTTC,CASSYSRPAGEETQYF
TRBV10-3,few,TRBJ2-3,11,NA,TGTGCCATCAGCGAAGTATATACGCAGTATTTT,CAISEVYTQYF
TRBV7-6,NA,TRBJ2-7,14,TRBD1,TGTGCCAGCAGTCCCGGGACAGGGACCTACGAGCAGTACTTC,CASSPGTGTYEQYF
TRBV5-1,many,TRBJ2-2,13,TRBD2,TGCGCCAGCAGGACTAGCGGGAACGGGGAGCTGTTTTTT,CASRTSGNGELFF
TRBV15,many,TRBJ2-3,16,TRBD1,TGTGCCACCAGCGCCTCACCGGGACAGGACGGGGACCTCCGGTATTTT,CATSASPGQDGDLRYF
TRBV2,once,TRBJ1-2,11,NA,TGTGCCAGCAGTGAAAACTATGGCTACACCTTC,CASSENYGYTF
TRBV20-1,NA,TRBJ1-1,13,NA,TGCAGTGCTAGAGAGGACAGCAACACTGAAGCTTTCTTT,CSAREDSNTEAFF
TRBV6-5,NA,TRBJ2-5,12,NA,TGTGCCAGCAGTTTGGGGACGGGGACCCAGTACTTC,CASSLGTGTQYF
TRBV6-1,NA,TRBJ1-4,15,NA,TGTGCCAGCACCCTGGGGGGGGTAGGAGGGAACGCGGTGTTTTTT,CASTLGGVGGNAVFF
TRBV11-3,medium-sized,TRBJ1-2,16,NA,TGTGCCAGCAGCTTAGAACGGGGGGATCTGAACTATGGCTACACCTTC,CASSLERGDLNYGYTF
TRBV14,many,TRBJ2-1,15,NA,TGTGCCAGCAGCCAAGGGTTCCCGGGCTACAATGAGCAGTTCTTC,CASSQGFPGYNEQFF
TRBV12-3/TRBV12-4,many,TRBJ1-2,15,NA,TGTGCCAGCAGTTTAGCCAGGGACCCGATCTATGGCTACACCTTC,CASSLARDPIYGYTF
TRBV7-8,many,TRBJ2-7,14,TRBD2,TGTGCCAGCAGCAACTCGGGGGGGCCGGGCGAGCAGTACTTC,CASSNSGGPGEQYF
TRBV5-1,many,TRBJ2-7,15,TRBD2,TGCGCCAGCAGCTTGAGACTAGCGGGAGGAGGCGAGCAGTACTTC,CASSLRLAGGGEQYF
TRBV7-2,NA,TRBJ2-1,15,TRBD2,TGTGCCAGCAGCCGGACTAGCGGGGGAGGGAGTGAGCAGTTCTTC,CASSRTSGGGSEQFF
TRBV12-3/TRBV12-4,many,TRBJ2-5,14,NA,TGTGCCAGCAGTTTCGTCCTTGGGGAAGAGACCCAGTACTTC,CASSFVLGEETQYF
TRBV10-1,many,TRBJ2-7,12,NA,TGCGCCAGCATGAGTAACCGCTACGAGCAGTACTTC,CASMSNRYEQYF
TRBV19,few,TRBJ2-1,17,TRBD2,TGTGCCAGTAGTATAGGTGAGGAGAAGCGGGAGTGGAATGAGCAGTTCTTC,CASSIGEEKREWNEQFF